Listed below are T cell receptor beta chains from one sample, sequenced in a study of cytomegalovirus exposure and HLA in healthy donors. Profiled with immunoSEQ multiplex PCR; TCRdb holds only in-frame clones, not every one. The sample contains over 150,000 clones, 70% to 90% of which appear only once. The sample was PBMCs. The source of these receptors is a human donor in good health. The CDR3 runs from the conserved cysteine through the conserved F or W. The D gene is left open where the match is weak. Expanded clones get a size class; other rows say once, few or many, or leave the size out.

clone_size,d_call,j_call,v_call,cdr3_aa,cdr3_nt
-,-,TRBJ2-5,TRBV6-1,CASTRGQETQYF,TGTGCCAGCACGAGGGGGCAAGAGACCCAGTACTTC
-,TRBD2,TRBJ2-3,TRBV11-3,CASSSAGADTQYF,TGTGCCAGCAGCTCCGCGGGAGCTGATACGCAGTATTTT
-,TRBD1,TRBJ2-7,TRBV7-2,CASSSGQGYYEQYF,TGTGCCAGCAGCTCGGGACAGGGCTACTACGAGCAGTACTTC
-,-,TRBJ1-6,TRBV19,CASTWAYSSYNSPLHF,TGTGCCAGTACCTGGGCGTATAGCTCCTATAATTCACCCCTCCACTTT
-,-,TRBJ2-3,TRBV6-6,CASTKLTADTQYF,TGTGCCAGCACCAAACTCACGGCAGATACGCAGTATTTT
-,TRBD2,TRBJ2-7,TRBV4-1,CASSPGLAYEQYF,TGCGCCAGCAGCCCGGGACTAGCCTACGAGCAGTACTTC
-,TRBD2,TRBJ2-7,TRBV5-4,CASSLEGREGLYEQYF,TGTGCCAGCAGCTTGGAGGGGCGGGAGGGCCTCTACGAGCAGTACTTC
-,TRBD1,TRBJ2-1,TRBV2,CASSPGQGGRNEQFF,TGTGCCAGCAGTCCCGGACAGGGGGGTCGGAATGAGCAGTTCTTC
-,-,TRBJ2-1,TRBV5-1,CASKPRQASYNEQFF,TGCGCCAGCAAGCCCCGACAGGCCTCCTACAATGAGCAGTTCTTC
-,-,TRBJ1-2,TRBV29-1,CSVLLGLNYGYTF,TGCAGCGTTTTATTGGGGCTAAACTATGGCTACACCTTC
-,TRBD1,TRBJ1-2,TRBV6-6,CASSWDRGSSGYTF,TGTGCCAGCAGTTGGGACAGGGGTTCCAGCGGCTACACCTTC
-,TRBD1,TRBJ2-7,TRBV5-1,CASSPGQSYEQYF,TGCGCCAGCAGCCCGGGACAGTCCTACGAGCAGTACTTC
-,TRBD1,TRBJ2-2,TRBV6-6,CASSRDRNTGELFF,TGTGCCAGCAGCCGGGACAGGAACACCGGGGAGCTGTTTTTT
-,TRBD1,TRBJ1-2,TRBV18,CASSPRDRRYGYTF,TGTGCCAGCTCACCACGGGACAGGCGCTATGGCTACACCTTC
-,TRBD2,TRBJ2-7,TRBV2,CASSLAGVMSHEQYF,TGTGCCAGCAGTCTTGCGGGAGTAATGTCCCACGAGCAGTACTTC
-,TRBD1,TRBJ2-7,TRBV9,CASSADRVYEQYF,TGTGCCAGCAGCGCAGACAGGGTCTACGAGCAGTACTTC
-,-,TRBJ2-5,TRBV7-6,CASSTHRGETQYF,TGTGCCAGCAGCACGCACCGGGGGGAGACCCAGTACTTC
-,-,TRBJ1-6,TRBV19,CATRGVASPLHF,TGTGCCACCCGGGGGGTTGCTTCACCCCTCCACTTT
-,TRBD1,TRBJ2-7,TRBV6-1,CASSPGQGSYEQYF,TGTGCCAGCAGTCCGGGACAGGGCTCCTACGAGCAGTACTTC
-,TRBD2,TRBJ2-5,TRBV14,CASSQDLGGKTQYF,TGTGCCAGCAGCCAAGATCTCGGGGGGAAGACCCAGTACTTC
once,TRBD2,TRBJ2-3,TRBV2,CASLGLAGVRSTDTQYF,TGTGCCAGCCTGGGGCTAGCGGGAGTTAGGAGCACAGATACGCAGTATTTT
-,TRBD2,TRBJ2-1,TRBV10-3,CAISESPAGGPNEQFF,TGTGCCATCAGTGAGTCCCCGGCGGGGGGGCCGAATGAGCAGTTCTTC
-,-,TRBJ2-3,TRBV7-3,CASSPSRGDTQYF,TGTGCCAGCAGCCCGAGTAGGGGAGATACGCAGTATTTT
-,TRBD2,TRBJ2-7,TRBV19,CASSEGTSGSRVQYF,TGTGCCAGTAGTGAAGGGACTAGCGGCTCAAGGGTGCAGTACTTC
-,TRBD2,TRBJ2-1,TRBV27,CASSYSLGLALYNEQFF,TGTGCCAGCAGTTACTCCCTCGGACTAGCGCTGTACAATGAGCAGTTCTTC
-,TRBD1,TRBJ1-1,TRBV15,CATSTGQGSGTEAFF,TGTGCCACCAGCACCGGACAGGGTTCGGGCACTGAAGCTTTCTTT
-,TRBD1,TRBJ1-3,TRBV6-5,CASSRTGGKGNTIYF,TGTGCCAGCAGCCGGACAGGGGGCAAGGGAAACACCATATATTTT
-,-,TRBJ2-3,TRBV19,CASSITPGTDTQYF,TGTGCCAGTAGTATCACCCCAGGGACAGATACGCAGTATTTT
-,TRBD2,TRBJ2-1,TRBV7-9,CASSLAGLANEQFF,TGTGCCAGCAGCTTAGCTGGACTAGCGAATGAGCAGTTCTTC
-,TRBD2,TRBJ2-7,TRBV9,CASSVGLAGEQYF,TGTGCCAGCAGCGTCGGACTAGCCGGCGAGCAGTACTTC
-,TRBD2,TRBJ2-5,TRBV27,CASSLLAGGRQETQYF,TGTGCCAGCAGTTTACTGGCGGGGGGGAGGCAAGAGACCCAGTACTTC
-,TRBD1,TRBJ1-1,TRBV9,CASSGPGQGAAAFF,TGTGCCAGCAGCGGGCCGGGACAGGGGGCAGCAGCTTTCTTT
-,TRBD1,TRBJ2-7,TRBV15,CATSRGSGGDEQYF,TGTGCCACCAGCAGAGGCTCAGGGGGCGACGAGCAGTACTTC
once,TRBD1,TRBJ2-1,TRBV2,CASRNQGGAKYNEQFF,TGTGCCAGCAGGAACCAAGGGGGCGCGAAATACAATGAGCAGTTCTTC
-,-,TRBJ2-3,TRBV9,CASSVGREDTQYF,TGTGCCAGCAGCGTAGGCAGGGAAGATACGCAGTATTTT
-,TRBD1,TRBJ1-1,TRBV5-6,CASSFLGQGAEAFF,TGTGCCAGCAGCTTCCTAGGACAGGGGGCTGAAGCTTTCTTT
-,-,TRBJ2-7,TRBV27,CASSLVGSYEQYF,TGTGCCAGCAGTTTAGTCGGTTCCTACGAGCAGTACTTC
-,TRBD1,TRBJ2-2,TRBV15,CATDPGTGVNGELFF,TGTGCCACGGACCCCGGGACAGGGGTTAACGGGGAGCTGTTTTTT
-,-,TRBJ1-1,TRBV15,CATSRDLYTEAFF,TGTGCCACCAGCAGAGATCTTTACACTGAAGCTTTCTTT
-,TRBD1,TRBJ2-2,TRBV13,CASSKTGALNTGELFF,TGTGCCAGCAGCAAGACAGGGGCACTTAACACCGGGGAGCTGTTTTTT
-,TRBD1,TRBJ1-4,TRBV18,CASSTSGTGNEKLFF,TGTGCCAGCTCAACATCCGGGACAGGGAATGAAAAACTGTTTTTT
-,TRBD1,TRBJ2-7,TRBV5-1,CASSPGTVGSYEQYF,TGCGCCAGCAGCCCCGGGACAGTTGGATCCTACGAGCAGTACTTC
-,TRBD1,TRBJ2-7,TRBV19,CASSADGTGDREQYF,TGTGCCAGTAGTGCCGACGGGACAGGGGATCGCGAGCAGTACTTC
-,-,TRBJ1-2,TRBV19,CASSSGTGTKHGYTF,TGTGCCAGTAGTAGTGGAACAGGAACGAAACATGGCTACACCTTC
-,-,TRBJ1-2,TRBV6-1,CASSPGGEPLYGYTF,TGTGCCAGCAGTCCGGGGGGAGAACCTCTCTATGGCTACACCTTC
-,-,TRBJ1-4,TRBV14,CASSQDAGYGKKLFF,TGTGCCAGCAGCCAAGACGCAGGGTATGGAAAAAAACTGTTTTTT
once,TRBD2,TRBJ2-1,TRBV4-3,CASSPWTSGVRLFF,TGCGCCAGCAGCCCCTGGACTAGCGGGGTCCGATTGTTCTTC